This T cell receptor beta chain was recorded in a study of shared clonotypes between healthy human individuals. Each replicate PCR on the sorted subsets used 200 to 250 ng DNA (around 31,000 T cell genomes). Some clones are missing from TCRdb's copy, which holds only in-frame ones; the method was immunoSEQ multiplex PCR. This sample yields over 1.4 million clones, of which approximately 97% are seen a single time; approximately 1.1% belongs to the top ten. Concerning this clone: Within the sample, other DNA sequences also encode this same CDR3.

The germline gives CDR1 SGHNT, CDR2 YENEEA. There are 15 residues in the CDR3. V was pared by 3 bases and J by 0 bases, with 9 bases between. The V gene is TRBV11-3, the J gene TRBJ2-1, with D perhaps matching TRBD2 (5 bases). The sequenced sample consisted of naive CD4+ T cells sorted from blood. Noted subset: CD45RA+ positively selected. This receptor was identified in a man aged 25-45 years in good health. The CDR3 here is CASSFSGSSYNEQFF. The CDR3 DNA is TGTGCCAGCAGCTTTTCGGGATCCTCCTACAATGAGCAGTTCTTC.